This note documents a single T cell receptor (beta chain) sequence. This record comes from a study of CD8+CD57+ T cells in acquired aplastic anemia. For the study at large: Mean read depth for CD4+ cells from healthy donors was roughly 11 million.

This CDR3 has 14 amino acids. Germline CDR1 reads DFQATT; CDR2 reads SNEGSKA (reference sequence). V lost 1 base and J 3 bases, leaving 11 bases between the germline ends. CDR3 and TCR beta VDJ profiling relied on genomic DNA as the template. TCRdb reanalysed the reads using MiXCR and keeps one entry per CDR3 protein. Seen here are under 150,000 distinct CDR3 sequences, less than 45% observed once, and the top ten hold 6.5% to 10%. Sequenced: sorted CD4+, CD8+, or CD8+CD57+ T cells (not recorded which) from PBMCs. This clonotype originated in a human donor in good health, serving as a control. The rearrangement links TRBV20-1 to TRBJ2-3, with TRBD2 as a possible D gene (5 bases). The CDR3 here is CSARGGFSTDTQYF. In DNA form, the CDR3 reads TGCAGTGCTAGAGGAGGGTTTTCGACAGATACGCAGTATTTT.